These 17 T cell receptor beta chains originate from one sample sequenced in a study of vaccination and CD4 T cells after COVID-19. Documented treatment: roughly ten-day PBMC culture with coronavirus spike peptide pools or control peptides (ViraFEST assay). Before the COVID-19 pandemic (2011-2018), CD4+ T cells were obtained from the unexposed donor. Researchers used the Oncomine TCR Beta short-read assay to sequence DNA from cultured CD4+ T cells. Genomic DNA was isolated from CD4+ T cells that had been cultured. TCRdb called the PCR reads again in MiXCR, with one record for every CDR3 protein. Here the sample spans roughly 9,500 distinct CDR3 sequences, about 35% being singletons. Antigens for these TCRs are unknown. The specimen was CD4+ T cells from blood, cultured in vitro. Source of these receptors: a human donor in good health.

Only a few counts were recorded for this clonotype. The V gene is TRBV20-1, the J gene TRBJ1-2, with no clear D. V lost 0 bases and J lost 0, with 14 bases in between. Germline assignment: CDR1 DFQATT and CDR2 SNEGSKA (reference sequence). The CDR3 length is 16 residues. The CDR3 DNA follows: TGCAGTGCTAGAGATTTGAGGCTGTTAGCTAACTATGGCTACACCTTC. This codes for CSARDLRLLANYGYTF.

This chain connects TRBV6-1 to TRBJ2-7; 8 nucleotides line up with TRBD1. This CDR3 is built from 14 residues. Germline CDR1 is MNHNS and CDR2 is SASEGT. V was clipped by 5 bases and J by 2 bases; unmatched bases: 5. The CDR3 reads CASSIGTGAYEQYF. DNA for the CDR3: TGTGCCAGCAGTATCGGGACAGGAGCCTACGAGCAGTACTTC.

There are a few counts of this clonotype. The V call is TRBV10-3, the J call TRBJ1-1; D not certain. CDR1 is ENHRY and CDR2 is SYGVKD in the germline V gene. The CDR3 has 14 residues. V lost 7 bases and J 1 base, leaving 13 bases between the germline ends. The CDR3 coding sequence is TGTGCCATCAATGGAGCACCCGAGAACACTGAAGCTTTCTTT. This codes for CAINGAPENTEAFF.

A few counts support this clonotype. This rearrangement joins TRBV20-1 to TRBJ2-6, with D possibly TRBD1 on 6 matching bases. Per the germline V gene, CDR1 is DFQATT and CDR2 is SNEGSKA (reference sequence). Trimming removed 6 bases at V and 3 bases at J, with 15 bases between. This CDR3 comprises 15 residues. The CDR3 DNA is TGCAGTGCAGCCGCTACAGGGTTTGGGGCCAACGTCCTGACTTTC. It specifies CSAAATGFGANVLTF.

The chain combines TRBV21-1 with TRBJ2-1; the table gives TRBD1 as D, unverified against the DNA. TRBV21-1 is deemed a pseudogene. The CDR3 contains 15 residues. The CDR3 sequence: CASSKPKGPPNEQFF. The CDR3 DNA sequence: TGTGCCAGCAGCAAGCCTAAGGGACCCCCCAATGAGCAGTTCTTC.

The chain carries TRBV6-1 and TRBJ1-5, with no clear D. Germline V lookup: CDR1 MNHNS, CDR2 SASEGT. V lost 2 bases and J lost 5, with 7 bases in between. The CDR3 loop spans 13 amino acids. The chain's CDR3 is CASSEMADQPQHF. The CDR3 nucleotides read TGTGCCAGCAGTGAAATGGCGGATCAGCCCCAGCATTTT.

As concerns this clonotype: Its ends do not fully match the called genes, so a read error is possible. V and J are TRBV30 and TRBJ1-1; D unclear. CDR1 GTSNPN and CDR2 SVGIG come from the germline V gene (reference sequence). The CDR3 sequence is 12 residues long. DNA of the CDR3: TGTGCCTGGAGTAGCGGGAACGCTGAAGCTTTCTTT. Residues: CAWSSGNAEAFF.

CDR3 amino acids: CASSIERGLAGGNEQFF. For the CDR3, the DNA is TGTGCCAGTAGTATTGAGAGAGGACTAGCGGGTGGGAATGAGCAGTTCTTC. V gene TRBV19 combines with J gene TRBJ2-1; 11 nucleotides agree with TRBD2. V shed 3 bases and J 7 bases; nucleotides not matched to a gene: 11. The length of the CDR3 is 17 residues. Germline CDR1 reads LNHDA; CDR2 reads SQIVND (reference sequence).

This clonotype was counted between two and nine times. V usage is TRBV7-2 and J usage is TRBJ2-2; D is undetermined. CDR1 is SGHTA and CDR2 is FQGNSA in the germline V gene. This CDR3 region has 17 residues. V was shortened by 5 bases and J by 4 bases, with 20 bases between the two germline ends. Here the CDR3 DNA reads TGTGCCAGCAGCCCCTACTGGGTACCTACGATCACCGGGGAGCTGTTTTTT. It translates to CASSPYWVPTITGELFF. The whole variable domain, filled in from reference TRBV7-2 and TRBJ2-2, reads GAGVSQSPSNKVTEKGKDVELRCDPISGHTALYWYRQSLGQGLEFLIYFQGNSAPDKSGLPSDRFSAERTGGSVSTLTIQRTQQEDSAVYLCASSPYWVPTITGELFFGEGSRLTVL.

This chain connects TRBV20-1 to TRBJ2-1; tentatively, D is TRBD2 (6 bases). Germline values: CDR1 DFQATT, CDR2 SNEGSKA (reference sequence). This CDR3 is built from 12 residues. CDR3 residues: CGYGPRGGEQFF. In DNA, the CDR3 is TGCGGTTACGGCCCAAGGGGAGGCGAGCAGTTCTTC.

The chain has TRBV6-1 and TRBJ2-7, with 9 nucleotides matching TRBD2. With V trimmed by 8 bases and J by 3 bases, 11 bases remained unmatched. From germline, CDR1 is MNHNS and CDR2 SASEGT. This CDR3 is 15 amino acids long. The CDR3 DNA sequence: TGTGCCAGCTTTGACCAGCGGGAGGCCTTCTACGAGCAGTACTTC. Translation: CASFDQREAFYEQYF.

CDR3 loop: CAISESGGASSYEQYF. The CDR3 DNA reads as TGTGCCATCAGTGAGTCTGGCGGGGCTAGCTCCTACGAGCAGTACTTC. The V gene is TRBV10-3, the J gene TRBJ2-7; TRBD2 might be the D (6 bases). Germline V gene lookup returns CDR1 ENHRY and CDR2 SYGVKD. Trimming pared 0 bases from V and 0 bases from J, leaving 12 bases between. The CDR3 is 16 amino acids.

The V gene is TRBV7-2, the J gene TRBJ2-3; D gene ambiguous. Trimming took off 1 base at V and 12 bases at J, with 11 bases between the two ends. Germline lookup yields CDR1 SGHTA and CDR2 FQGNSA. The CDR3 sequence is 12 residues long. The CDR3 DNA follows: TGTGCCAGCAGCTTAGGGCCCCGAGGACAGTATTTT. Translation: CASSLGPRGQYF.

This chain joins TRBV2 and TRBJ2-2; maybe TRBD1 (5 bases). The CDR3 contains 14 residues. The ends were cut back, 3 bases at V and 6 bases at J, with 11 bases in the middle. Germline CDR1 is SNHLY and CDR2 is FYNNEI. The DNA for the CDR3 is TGTGCCAGCAGTGAGCAGGGTGTTCCCGGGGAGCTGTTTTTT. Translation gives CASSEQGVPGELFF.

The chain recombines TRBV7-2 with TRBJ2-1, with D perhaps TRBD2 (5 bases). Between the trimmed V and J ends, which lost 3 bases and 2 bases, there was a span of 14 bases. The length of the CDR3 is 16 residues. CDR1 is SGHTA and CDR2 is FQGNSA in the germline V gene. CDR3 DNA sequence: TGTGCCAGCAGCTTCCCAACTAGGTTGACCTACAATGAGCAGTTCTTC. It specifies CASSFPTRLTYNEQFF.

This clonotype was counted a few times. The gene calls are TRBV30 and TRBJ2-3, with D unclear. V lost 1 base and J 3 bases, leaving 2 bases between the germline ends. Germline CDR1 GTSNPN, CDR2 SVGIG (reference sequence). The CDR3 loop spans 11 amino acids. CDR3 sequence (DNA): TGTGCCTGGAGTGGGACAGATACGCAGTATTTT. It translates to CAWSGTDTQYF.

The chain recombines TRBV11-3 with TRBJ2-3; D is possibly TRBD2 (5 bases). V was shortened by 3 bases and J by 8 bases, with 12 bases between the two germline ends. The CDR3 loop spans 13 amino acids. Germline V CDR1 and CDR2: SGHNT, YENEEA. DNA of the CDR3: TGTGCCAGCAGCTTGGACCCTCGGGGTACGCAGTATTTT. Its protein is CASSLDPRGTQYF.